This record concerns one TCR beta chain sequence. Its cognate antigen is unknown. This sample was included in a study of shared clonotypes between healthy human individuals. Study as a whole: Serving as donors were a couple of women and three men, whose ages spanned 18 to 49.

Authors' data handling: With immunoSEQ giving junction-only sequences and no quality scores, filtering differed. TCRdb's copy holds only in-frame clones and misses some; the assay was immunoSEQ multiplex PCR. V and J calls plus clone size are reproduced from that table; the DNA served to infer D and trimming. The table has 2 million to 2.5 million clones, approximately 96% seen once. General study results and limits: The authors sampled blood alone, and tissue repertoires likely differ. With four donors compared, roughly 5% of naive CD4 clonotypes were shared.

This sequence originates from a man in his late teens or twenties in good health. The sequencing input was naive CD4+ T cells sorted from blood. The subset here: CD45RA+ positively selected.

The CDR3 loop is CAWNSGGNNEQFF. The CDR3 bases are TGTGCCTGGAACAGCGGGGGAAACAATGAGCAGTTCTTC. The chain is built from TRBV30 and TRBJ2-1, with TRBD2 matching 8 bases. Per germline, CDR1 GTSNPN and CDR2 SVGIG (reference sequence). J gave up 5 bases and V 4 bases, and 4 bases lay outside the gene matches. CDR3 size: 13 residues. The whole variable domain, remainder taken from reference TRBV30 and TRBJ2-1, is SQTIHQWPATLVQPVGSPLSLECTVEGTSNPNLYWYRQAAGRGLQLLFYSVGIGQISSEVPQNLSASRPQDRQFILSSKKLLLSDSGFYLCAWNSGGNNEQFFGPGTRLTVL.